A selection of T cell receptor beta chains follows, all from one sample in a study of cytomegalovirus exposure and HLA in healthy donors. The repertoire was sequenced with immunoSEQ multiplex PCR; TCRdb's copy has only in-frame clones and lacks some. The sample holds about 160,000 clones; roughly 91% are singletons and the top ten take approximately 10%. Sequenced input: PBMCs. The origin of the receptors is a woman aged 18-35 years in good health and CMV-seropositive. Each CDR3 is given with its conserved first and last residue. The order of the fields is clone size, J gene, V gene, D gene, CDR3 protein, CDR3 DNA. The D gene is left open where the match is weak. Not every row has a clone size; where given, it reads once, few, many or a size class.

. | TRBJ2-3 | TRBV6-4 | TRBD1 | CASSRGQDTDTQYF | TGTGCCAGCAGCAGGGGGCAGGACACAGATACGCAGTATTTT
. | TRBJ1-1 | TRBV25-1 | . | CAAVRGGSGAVAFF | TGTGCCGCCGTTAGGGGGGGTTCGGGGGCTGTAGCTTTCTTT
large | TRBJ1-4 | TRBV5-4 | TRBD1 | CASSPAIGDSREKLFF | TGTGCCAGCAGCCCGGCCATAGGGGACAGTCGGGAAAAACTGTTTTTT
. | TRBJ2-1 | TRBV7-9 | . | CASSYGTGRLSSYNEQFF | TGTGCCAGCAGTTACGGGACTGGGCGGTTGAGCTCCTACAATGAGCAGTTCTTC
. | TRBJ2-1 | TRBV27 | . | CASKWEWTPGNEQFF | TGTGCCAGCAAGTGGGAGTGGACCCCTGGGAATGAGCAGTTCTTC
. | TRBJ2-1 | TRBV7-9 | TRBD1 | CASSLAGGTGVSYNEQFF | TGTGCCAGCAGCTTAGCCGGGGGGACAGGGGTTTCCTACAATGAGCAGTTCTTC
. | TRBJ2-7 | TRBV6-5 | TRBD2 | CASRGGSGSSYEQYF | TGTGCCAGCCGCGGGGGTTCCGGGAGCTCCTACGAGCAGTACTTC
once | TRBJ2-1 | TRBV7-6 | TRBD1 | CASSLLQGARNEQFF | TGTGCCAGCAGCTTATTGCAGGGGGCTCGAAATGAGCAGTTCTTC
. | TRBJ2-1 | TRBV2 | TRBD1 | CASRRGQGGHNEQFF | TGTGCCAGCCGGCGGGGACAGGGTGGCCACAATGAGCAGTTCTTC
. | TRBJ2-3 | TRBV19 | TRBD2 | CASRTGGGDTQYF | TGTGCCAGTAGGACGGGAGGGGGAGATACGCAGTATTTT
once | TRBJ1-1 | TRBV10-1 | TRBD1 | CASSEYTGQGSEAFF | TGCGCCAGCAGTGAGTATACGGGACAGGGGAGTGAAGCTTTCTTT
. | TRBJ1-1 | TRBV7-9 | . | CASSYHRDVTEAFF | TGTGCCAGCAGCTACCACAGGGATGTCACTGAAGCTTTCTTT
. | TRBJ1-2 | TRBV6-5 | TRBD1 | CASAKGTADYGYTF | TGTGCCAGCGCTAAGGGGACAGCTGATTATGGCTACACCTTC
. | TRBJ1-5 | TRBV29-1 | . | CSVDSGDGIQPQHF | TGCAGCGTTGATTCGGGGGACGGAATTCAGCCCCAGCATTTT
. | TRBJ2-7 | TRBV7-2 | TRBD1 | CASRPTGTAYEQYF | TGTGCCAGCAGACCCACCGGGACAGCCTACGAGCAGTACTTC
. | TRBJ1-1 | TRBV19 | . | CASSMSYSNTEAFF | TGTGCCAGTAGTATGAGCTATTCGAACACTGAAGCTTTCTTT
. | TRBJ2-1 | TRBV19 | TRBD2 | CASSIGSGDYNEQFF | TGTGCCAGTAGTATAGGGAGCGGGGATTACAATGAGCAGTTCTTC
. | TRBJ2-7 | TRBV27 | TRBD2 | CASSSLAGVYEQYF | TGTGCCAGCAGTTCCTTAGCGGGAGTCTACGAGCAGTACTTC
. | TRBJ2-3 | TRBV19 | . | CASRKTGEEQYF | TGTGCCAGTAGGAAAACAGGGGAGGAGCAGTATTTT
. | TRBJ2-1 | TRBV6-1 | . | CASKAPGDTYNEQFF | TGTGCCAGCAAGGCGCCCGGGGATACCTACAATGAGCAGTTCTTC
few | TRBJ2-7 | TRBV11-2 | . | CASSVDRSYEQYF | TGTGCCAGCAGCGTAGACAGGTCCTACGAGCAGTACTTC
. | TRBJ2-3 | TRBV4-2 | TRBD2 | CASSPGLTSESTDTQYF | TGTGCCAGCAGCCCCGGACTGACTAGCGAAAGCACAGATACGCAGTATTTT
. | TRBJ2-1 | TRBV13 | TRBD2 | CASSPPRRGGSNNEQFF | TGTGCCAGCAGCCCTCCCCGGAGGGGCGGGAGCAACAATGAGCAGTTCTTC
. | TRBJ2-3 | TRBV5-1 | TRBD2 | CASNGGSSTDTQYF | TGCGCCAGCAACGGGGGGAGCTCGACAGATACGCAGTATTTT
. | TRBJ1-2 | TRBV7-9 | . | CASSPPPGAGGYTF | TGTGCCAGCAGTCCGCCTCCAGGGGCAGGTGGCTACACCTTC